This TCR beta chain originates from a study of T cell clones after liver transplantation. Findings of the study overall: Circulating graft-donor-reactive CD4 TCRbeta sequences fell significantly post-transplant in most of the 8 subjects.

Germline lookup yields CDR1 MNHNY and CDR2 SVGAGI (reference sequence). There are 11 residues in the CDR3. Deletions cut 7 bases from V and 6 bases from J, with 6 bases between. Only in-frame clones appear in the TCRdb table, and some are missing; sequencing was by immunoSEQ multiplex PCR. Here the sample spans 68,000 or so clones, 80% to 95% being singletons. Turning to this clone: What it binds is unknown.

This receptor was taken from a human patient who received a liver transplant. These T cells may partly come from the graft donor. Sequencing was performed on CD4+ T cells from blood, taken less than 27 months after liver transplant. The J gene is TRBJ2-2, the V gene TRBV6-6; no definite D call. CDR3 in amino acids: CASNRAGELFF. The CDR3 region has the DNA TGTGCCAGCAATAGGGCCGGGGAGCTGTTTTTT.